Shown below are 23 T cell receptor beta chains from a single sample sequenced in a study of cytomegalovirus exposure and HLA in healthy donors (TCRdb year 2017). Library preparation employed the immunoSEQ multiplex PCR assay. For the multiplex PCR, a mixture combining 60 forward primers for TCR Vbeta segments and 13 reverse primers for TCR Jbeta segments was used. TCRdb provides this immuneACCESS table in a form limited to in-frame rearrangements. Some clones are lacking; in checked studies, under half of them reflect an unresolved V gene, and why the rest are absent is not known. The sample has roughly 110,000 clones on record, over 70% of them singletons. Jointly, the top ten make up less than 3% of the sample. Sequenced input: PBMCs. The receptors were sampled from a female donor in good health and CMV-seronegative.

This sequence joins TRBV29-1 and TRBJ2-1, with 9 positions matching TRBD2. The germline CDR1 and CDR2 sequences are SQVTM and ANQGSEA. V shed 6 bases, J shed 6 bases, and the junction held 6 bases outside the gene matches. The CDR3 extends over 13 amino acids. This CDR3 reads CSVGGGRANEQFF. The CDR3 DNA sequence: TGCAGCGTCGGAGGCGGGAGGGCCAATGAGCAGTTCTTC.

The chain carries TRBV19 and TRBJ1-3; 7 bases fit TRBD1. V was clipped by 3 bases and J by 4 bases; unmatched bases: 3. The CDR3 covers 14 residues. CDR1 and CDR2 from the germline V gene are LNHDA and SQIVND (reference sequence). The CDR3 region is CASSITGVGNTIYF. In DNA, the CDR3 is TGTGCCAGTAGTATCACAGGGGTCGGAAACACCATATATTTT.

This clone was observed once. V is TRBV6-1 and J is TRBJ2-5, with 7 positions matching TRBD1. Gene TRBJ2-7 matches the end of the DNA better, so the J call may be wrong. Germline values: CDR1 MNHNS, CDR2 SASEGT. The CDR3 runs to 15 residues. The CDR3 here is CASSEYRGLSYEQYF. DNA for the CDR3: TGTGCCAGCAGTGAATACAGGGGCCTCTCCTACGAGCAGTACTTC.

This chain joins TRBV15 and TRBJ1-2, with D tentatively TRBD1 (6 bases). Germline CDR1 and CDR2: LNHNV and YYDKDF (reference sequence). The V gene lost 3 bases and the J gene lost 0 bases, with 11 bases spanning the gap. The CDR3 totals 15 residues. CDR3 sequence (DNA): TGTGCCACCAGCAGGGGGGCCGACGCTAACTATGGCTACACCTTC. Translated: CATSRGADANYGYTF.

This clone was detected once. CDR3: CASSFSGRADTQYF. The CDR3 DNA reads TGTGCCAGCAGTTTTAGCGGGAGGGCAGATACGCAGTATTTT. This chain connects TRBV28 to TRBJ2-3, with TRBD2 matching over 11 bases. The CDR3 totals 14 residues. Per the germline V gene, CDR1 is MDHEN and CDR2 is SYDVKM. The V gene end was trimmed by 3 bases and the J gene end by 4 bases; junction bases not matched to a gene: 0. Full variable domain (missing parts from reference TRBV28 and TRBJ2-3): DVKVTQSSRYLVKRTGEKVFLECVQDMDHENMFWYRQDPGLGLRLIYFSYDVKMKEKGDIPEGYSVSREKKERFSLILESASTNQTSMYLCASSFSGRADTQYFGPGTRLTVL.

CDR3 bases: TGCGCCAGCAGCCGGGACAGAGGGTTGAACACTGAAGCTTTCTTT. It yields the protein CASSRDRGLNTEAFF. This chain joins TRBV10-1 and TRBJ1-1; TRBD1 matches 7 bases. Germline lookup yields CDR1 WNHNN and CDR2 SYGVQD (reference sequence). The CDR3 length is 15 residues. J lost 0 bases, V lost 6 bases, and 7 bases had no gene match.

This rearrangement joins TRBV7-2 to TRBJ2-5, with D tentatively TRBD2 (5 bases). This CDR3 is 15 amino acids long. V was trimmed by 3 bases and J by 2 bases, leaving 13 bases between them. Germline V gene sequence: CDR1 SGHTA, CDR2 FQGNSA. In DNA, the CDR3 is TGTGCCAGCAGCTTGGGAGAGGCTCTGCAAGAGACCCAGTACTTC. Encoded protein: CASSLGEALQETQYF.

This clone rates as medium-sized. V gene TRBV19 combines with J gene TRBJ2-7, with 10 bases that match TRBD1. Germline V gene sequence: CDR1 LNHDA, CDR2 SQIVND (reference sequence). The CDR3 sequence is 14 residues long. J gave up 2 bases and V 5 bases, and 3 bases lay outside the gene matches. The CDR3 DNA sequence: TGTGCCAGTAGTCTCGGGACAGGGGCCTACGAGCAGTACTTC. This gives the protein CASSLGTGAYEQYF.

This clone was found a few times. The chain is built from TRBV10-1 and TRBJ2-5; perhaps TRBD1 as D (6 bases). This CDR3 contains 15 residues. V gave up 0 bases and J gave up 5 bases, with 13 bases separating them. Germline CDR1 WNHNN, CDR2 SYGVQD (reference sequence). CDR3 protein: CASSESAGVGETQYF. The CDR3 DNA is TGCGCCAGCAGTGAGTCGGCAGGGGTCGGGGAGACCCAGTACTTC.

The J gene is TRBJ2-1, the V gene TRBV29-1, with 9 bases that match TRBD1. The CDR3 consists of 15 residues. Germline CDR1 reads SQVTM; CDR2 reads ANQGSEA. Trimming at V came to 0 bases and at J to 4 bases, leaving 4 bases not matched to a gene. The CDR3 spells CSVEEGDRVYNEQFF. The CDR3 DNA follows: TGCAGCGTTGAAGAGGGGGACAGGGTATACAATGAGCAGTTCTTC.

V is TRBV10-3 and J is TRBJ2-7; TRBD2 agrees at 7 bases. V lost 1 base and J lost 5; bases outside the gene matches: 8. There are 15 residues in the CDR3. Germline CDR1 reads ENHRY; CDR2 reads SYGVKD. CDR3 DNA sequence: TGTGCCATCAGTGAGTTAGGCGGGAGTAGCGACGAGCAGTACTTC. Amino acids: CAISELGGSSDEQYF.

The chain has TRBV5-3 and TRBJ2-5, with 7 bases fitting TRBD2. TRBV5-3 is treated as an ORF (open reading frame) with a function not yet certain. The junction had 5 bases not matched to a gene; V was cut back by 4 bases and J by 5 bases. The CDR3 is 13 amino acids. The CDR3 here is CARSPGGTETQYF. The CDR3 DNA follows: TGTGCCAGAAGCCCCGGGGGGACTGAGACCCAGTACTTC.

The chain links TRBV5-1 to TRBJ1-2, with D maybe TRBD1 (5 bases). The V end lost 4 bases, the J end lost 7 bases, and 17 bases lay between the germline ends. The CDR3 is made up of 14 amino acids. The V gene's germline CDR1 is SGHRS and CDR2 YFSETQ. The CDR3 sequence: CASSSGTPLSGYTF. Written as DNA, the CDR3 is TGCGCCAGCAGCAGCGGGACCCCCTTAAGTGGCTACACCTTC.

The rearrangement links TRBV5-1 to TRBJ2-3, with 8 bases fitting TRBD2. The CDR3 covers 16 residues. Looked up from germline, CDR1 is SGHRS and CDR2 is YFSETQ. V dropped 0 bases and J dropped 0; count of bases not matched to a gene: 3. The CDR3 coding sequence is TGCGCCAGCAGCTTGGCCGGGGGGGCAAGCACAGATACGCAGTATTTT. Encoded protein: CASSLAGGASTDTQYF.

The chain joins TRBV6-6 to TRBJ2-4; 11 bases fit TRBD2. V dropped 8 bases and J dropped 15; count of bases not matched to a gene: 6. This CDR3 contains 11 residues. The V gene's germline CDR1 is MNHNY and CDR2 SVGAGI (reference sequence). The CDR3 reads CASLAGGERYF. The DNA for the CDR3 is TGTGCCAGCCTAGCGGGAGGTGAGAGGTACTTC.

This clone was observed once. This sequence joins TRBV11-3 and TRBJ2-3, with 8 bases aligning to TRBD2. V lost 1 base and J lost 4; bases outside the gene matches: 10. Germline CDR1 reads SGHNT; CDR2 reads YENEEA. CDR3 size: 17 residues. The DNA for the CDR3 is TGTGCCAGCAGCTTAGGAGGCGGACGGGAGGGACCAGATACGCAGTATTTT. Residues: CASSLGGGREGPDTQYF. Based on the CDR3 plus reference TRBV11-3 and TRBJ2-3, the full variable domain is EAGVVQSPRYKIIEKKQPVAFWCNPISGHNTLYWYLQNLGQGPELLIRYENEEAVDDSQLPKDRFSAERLKGVDSTLKIQPAELGDSAVYLCASSLGGGREGPDTQYFGPGTRLTVL.

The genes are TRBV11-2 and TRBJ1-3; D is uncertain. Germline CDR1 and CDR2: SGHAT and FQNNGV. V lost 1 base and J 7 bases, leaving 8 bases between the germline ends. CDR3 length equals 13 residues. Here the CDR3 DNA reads TGTGCCAGCAGCTTAGGGTTTGGCAACACCATATATTTT. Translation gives CASSLGFGNTIYF.

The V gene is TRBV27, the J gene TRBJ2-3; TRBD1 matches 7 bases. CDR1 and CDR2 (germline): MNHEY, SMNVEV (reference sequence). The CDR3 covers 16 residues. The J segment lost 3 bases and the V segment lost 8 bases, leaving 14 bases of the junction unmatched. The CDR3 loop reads CASLPLRDRYTDTQYF. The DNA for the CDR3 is TGTGCCAGCCTTCCCCTCCGGGACAGATATACAGATACGCAGTATTTT.

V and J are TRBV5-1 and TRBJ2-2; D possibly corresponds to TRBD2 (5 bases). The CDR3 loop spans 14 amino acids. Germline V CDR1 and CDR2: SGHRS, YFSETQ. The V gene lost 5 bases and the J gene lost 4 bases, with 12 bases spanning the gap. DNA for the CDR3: TGCGCCAGCAGTATCGCTAGCAGCACCGGGGAGCTGTTTTTT. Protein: CASSIASSTGELFF. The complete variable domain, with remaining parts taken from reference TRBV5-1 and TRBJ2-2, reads KAGVTQTPRYLIKTRGQQVTLSCSPISGHRSVSWYQQTPGQGLQFLFEYFSETQRNKGNFPGRFSGRQFSNSRSEMNVSTLELGDSALYLCASSIASSTGELFFGEGSRLTVL.

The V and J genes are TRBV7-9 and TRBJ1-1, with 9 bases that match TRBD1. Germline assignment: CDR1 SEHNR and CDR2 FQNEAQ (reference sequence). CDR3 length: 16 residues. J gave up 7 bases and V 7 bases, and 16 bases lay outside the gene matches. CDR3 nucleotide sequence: TGTGCCAGCACCTTCTCTGGACAGGGGAGAGGGAATGAAGCTTTCTTT. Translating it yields CASTFSGQGRGNEAFF.

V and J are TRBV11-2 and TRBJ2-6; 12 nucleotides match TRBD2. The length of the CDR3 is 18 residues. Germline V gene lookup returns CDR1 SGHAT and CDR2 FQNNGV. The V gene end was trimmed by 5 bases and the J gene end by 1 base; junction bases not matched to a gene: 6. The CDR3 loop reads CASSLRLAGVSGANVLTF. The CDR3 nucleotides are TGTGCCAGCAGCCTTCGACTAGCGGGAGTTTCTGGGGCCAACGTCCTGACTTTC.

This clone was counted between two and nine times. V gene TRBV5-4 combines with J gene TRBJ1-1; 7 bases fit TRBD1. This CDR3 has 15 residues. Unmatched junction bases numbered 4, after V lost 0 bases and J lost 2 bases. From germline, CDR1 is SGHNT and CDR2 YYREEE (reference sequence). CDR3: CASSLGQGGNTEAFF. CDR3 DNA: TGTGCCAGCAGCTTGGGTCAGGGGGGTAACACTGAAGCTTTCTTT.

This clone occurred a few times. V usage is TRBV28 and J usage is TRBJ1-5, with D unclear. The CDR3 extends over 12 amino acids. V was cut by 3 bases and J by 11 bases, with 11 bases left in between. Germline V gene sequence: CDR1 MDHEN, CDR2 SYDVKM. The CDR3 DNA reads TGTGCCAGCAGTTTTGGGTCGCGGTCCCAGCATTTT. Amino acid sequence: CASSFGSRSQHF.